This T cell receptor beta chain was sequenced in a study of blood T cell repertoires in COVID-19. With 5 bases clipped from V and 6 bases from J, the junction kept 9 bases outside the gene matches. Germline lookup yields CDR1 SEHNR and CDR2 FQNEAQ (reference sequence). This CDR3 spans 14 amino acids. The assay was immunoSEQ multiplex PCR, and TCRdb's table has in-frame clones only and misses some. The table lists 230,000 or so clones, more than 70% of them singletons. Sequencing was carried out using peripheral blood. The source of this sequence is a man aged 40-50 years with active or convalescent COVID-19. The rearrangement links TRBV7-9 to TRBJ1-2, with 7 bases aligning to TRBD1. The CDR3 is CASSPRVTGNGYTF. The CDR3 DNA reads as TGTGCCAGCAGCCCCCGGGTGACAGGGAATGGCTACACCTTC.